This T cell receptor (beta chain) was recorded in a study of CXCR3-negative and CXCR3-positive naive CD8 T cells. Study-level background: Total TRB output reached 150 million or so reads, about 1.5 +/- 0.3 million per library.

The method, 5' RACE with UMI labels, was used to prepare the TRB cDNA libraries. TCRdb re-analyzed the 5' RACE reads; it lists each CDR3 protein once, without DNA. In total, the table holds under 55,000 distinct CDR3 sequences. Study-level findings and limits: Naive subsets showed comparable surface CD5, and TCR interaction strength was also inferred from TRB CDR3 physicochemistry. Whereas both naive subsets had comparably high diversity, memory CD8+ cells had much lower diversity.

For this clonotype: No antigen is known for it.

The CDR3 totals 14 residues. Per germline, CDR1 SGHDN and CDR2 FVKESK. The sequence derives from a human donor in good health. Some clones in this sample may be carry-over from other donors' samples. Sequenced input: memory CD8+ T cells from blood. V usage is TRBV14 and J usage is TRBJ2-7; with no DNA, the TCRdb D assignment of TRBD1 cannot be verified. This CDR3 is CASARDRGRGEQYF.